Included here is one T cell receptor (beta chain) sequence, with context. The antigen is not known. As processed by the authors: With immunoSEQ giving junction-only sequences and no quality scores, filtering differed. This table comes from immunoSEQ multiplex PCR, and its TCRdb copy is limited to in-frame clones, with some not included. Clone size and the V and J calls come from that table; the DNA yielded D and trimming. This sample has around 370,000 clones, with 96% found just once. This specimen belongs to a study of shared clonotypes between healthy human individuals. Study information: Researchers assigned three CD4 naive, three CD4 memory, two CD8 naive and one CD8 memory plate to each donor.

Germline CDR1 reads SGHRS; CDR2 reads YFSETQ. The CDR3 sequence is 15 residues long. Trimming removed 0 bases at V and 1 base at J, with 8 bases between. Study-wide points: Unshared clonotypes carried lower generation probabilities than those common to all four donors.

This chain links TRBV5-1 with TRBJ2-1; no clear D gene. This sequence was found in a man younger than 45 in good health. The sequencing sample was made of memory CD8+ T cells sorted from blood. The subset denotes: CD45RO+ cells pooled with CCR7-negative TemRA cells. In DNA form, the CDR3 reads TGCGCCAGCAGCTTGGCGACTCCGTCCTACAATGAGCAGTTCTTC. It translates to CASSLATPSYNEQFF.